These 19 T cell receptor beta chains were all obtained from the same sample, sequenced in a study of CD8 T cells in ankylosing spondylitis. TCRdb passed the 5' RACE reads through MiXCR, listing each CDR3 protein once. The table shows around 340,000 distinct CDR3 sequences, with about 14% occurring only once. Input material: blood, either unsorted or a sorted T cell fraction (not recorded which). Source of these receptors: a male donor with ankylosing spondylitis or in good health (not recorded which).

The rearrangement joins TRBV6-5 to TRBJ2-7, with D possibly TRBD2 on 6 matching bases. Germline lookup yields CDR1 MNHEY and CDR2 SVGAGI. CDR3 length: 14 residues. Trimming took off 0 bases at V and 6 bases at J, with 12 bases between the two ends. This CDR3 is CASSYSTLAGEQYF. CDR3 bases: TGTGCCAGCAGTTACTCGACACTAGCCGGCGAGCAGTACTTC.

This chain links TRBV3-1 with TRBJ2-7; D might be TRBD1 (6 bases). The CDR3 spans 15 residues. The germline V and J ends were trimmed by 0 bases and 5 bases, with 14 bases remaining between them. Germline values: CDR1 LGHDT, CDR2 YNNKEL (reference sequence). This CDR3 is CASSQDRQGIDEQYF. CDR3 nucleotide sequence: TGTGCCAGCAGCCAAGACCGGCAGGGGATCGACGAGCAGTACTTC.

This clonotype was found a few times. The DNA for the CDR3 is TGTGCCATCAGCCCCGACACTTTCTACAATGAGCAGTTCTTC. It codes for CAISPDTFYNEQFF. This chain connects TRBV10-3 to TRBJ2-1; D unresolved. Germline V lookup: CDR1 ENHRY, CDR2 SYGVKD. The CDR3 covers 14 residues. Deletions cut 6 bases from V and 3 bases from J, with 12 bases between.

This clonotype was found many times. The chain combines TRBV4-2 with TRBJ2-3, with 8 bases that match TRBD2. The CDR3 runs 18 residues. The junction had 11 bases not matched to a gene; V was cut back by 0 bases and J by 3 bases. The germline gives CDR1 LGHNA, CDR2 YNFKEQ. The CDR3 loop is CASSQEGLAGVRTDTQYF. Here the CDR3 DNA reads TGTGCCAGCAGCCAAGAAGGTCTAGCGGGCGTTCGTACAGATACGCAGTATTTT.

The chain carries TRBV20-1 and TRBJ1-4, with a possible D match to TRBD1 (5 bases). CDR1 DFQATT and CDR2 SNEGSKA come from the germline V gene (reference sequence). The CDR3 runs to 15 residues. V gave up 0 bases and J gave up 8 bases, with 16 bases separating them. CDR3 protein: CSARDLEGNSEKLFF. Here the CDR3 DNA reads TGCAGTGCTAGAGATCTGGAGGGGAATAGCGAAAAACTGTTTTTT.

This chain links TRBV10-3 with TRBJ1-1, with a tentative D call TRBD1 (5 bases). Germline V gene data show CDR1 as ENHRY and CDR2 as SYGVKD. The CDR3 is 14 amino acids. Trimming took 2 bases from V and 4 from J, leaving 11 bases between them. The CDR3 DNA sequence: TGTGCCATCAGTGAGGAGAGGGGTGGCACTGAAGCTTTCTTT. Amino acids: CAISEERGGTEAFF.

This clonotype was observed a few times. The DNA for the CDR3 is TGTGCCAGCAGCCCCGGAGGACTACAATACTACGAGCAGTACTTC. This translates into CASSPGGLQYYEQYF. This rearrangement joins TRBV9 to TRBJ2-7, with D possibly matching TRBD2 (6 bases). The CDR3 extends over 15 amino acids. Trimming stripped 4 bases from V and 3 bases from J, with 17 bases between. The germline CDR1 and CDR2 sequences are SGDLS and YYNGEE.

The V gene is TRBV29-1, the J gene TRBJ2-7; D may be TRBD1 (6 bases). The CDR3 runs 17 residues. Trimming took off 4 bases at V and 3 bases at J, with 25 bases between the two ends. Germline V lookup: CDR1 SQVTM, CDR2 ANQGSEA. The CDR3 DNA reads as TGCAGCGTTGCCTTGTCCCAATTACAGGGTCACTACTACGAGCAGTACTTC. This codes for CSVALSQLQGHYYEQYF.

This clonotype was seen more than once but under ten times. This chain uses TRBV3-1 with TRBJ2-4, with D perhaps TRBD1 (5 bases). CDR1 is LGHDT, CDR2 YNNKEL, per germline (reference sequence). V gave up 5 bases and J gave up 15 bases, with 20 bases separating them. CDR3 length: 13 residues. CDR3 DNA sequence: TGTGCCAGCAGCTCCACCCGTGACAGTCGCCCGTACTTC. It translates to CASSSTRDSRPYF.

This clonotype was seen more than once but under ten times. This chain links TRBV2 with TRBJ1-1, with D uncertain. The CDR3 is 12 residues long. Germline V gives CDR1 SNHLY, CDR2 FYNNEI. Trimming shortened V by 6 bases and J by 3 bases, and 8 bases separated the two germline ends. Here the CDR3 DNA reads TGTGCCAGCAGGTTGCGGGACACTGAAGCTTTCTTT. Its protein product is CASRLRDTEAFF. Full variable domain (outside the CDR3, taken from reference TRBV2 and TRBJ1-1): EPEVTQTPSHQVTQMGQEVILRCVPISNHLYFYWYRQILGQKVEFLVSFYNNEISEKSEIFDDQFSVERPDGSNFTLKIRSTKLEDSAMYFCASRLRDTEAFFGQGTRLTVV.

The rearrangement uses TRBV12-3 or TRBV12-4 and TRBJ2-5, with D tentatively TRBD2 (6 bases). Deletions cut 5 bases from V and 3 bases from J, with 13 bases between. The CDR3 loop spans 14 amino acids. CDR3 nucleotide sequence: TGTGCCAGCAGTAACCAGGGAGGAGAAGAGACCCAGTACTTC. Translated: CASSNQGGEETQYF.

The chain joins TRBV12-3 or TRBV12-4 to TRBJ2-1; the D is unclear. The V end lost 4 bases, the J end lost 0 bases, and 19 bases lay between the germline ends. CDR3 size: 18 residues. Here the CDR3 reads CASSSTLGYSNSYNEQFF. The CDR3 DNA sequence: TGTGCCAGCAGTTCCACCCTGGGGTATAGCAACTCCTACAATGAGCAGTTCTTC.

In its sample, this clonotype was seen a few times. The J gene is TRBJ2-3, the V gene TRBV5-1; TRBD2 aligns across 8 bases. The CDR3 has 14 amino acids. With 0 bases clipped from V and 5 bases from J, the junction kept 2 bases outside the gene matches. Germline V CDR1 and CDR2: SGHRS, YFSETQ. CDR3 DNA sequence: TGCGCCAGCAGCTTGGGACTAGCGAAAGATACGCAGTATTTT. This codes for CASSLGLAKDTQYF.

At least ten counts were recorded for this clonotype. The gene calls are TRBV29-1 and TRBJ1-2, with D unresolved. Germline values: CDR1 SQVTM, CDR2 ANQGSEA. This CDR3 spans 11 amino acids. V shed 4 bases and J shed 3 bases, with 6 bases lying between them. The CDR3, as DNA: TGCAGCGTTGGACGCCACTATGGCTACACCTTC. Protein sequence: CSVGRHYGYTF.

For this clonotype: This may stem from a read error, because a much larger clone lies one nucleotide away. CDR3 sequence reads: CAICESSGSSTGELFF. The CDR3 coding sequence is TGTGCCATCTGTGAGTCCAGCGGGAGCTCGACCGGGGAGCTGTTTTTT. The V gene is TRBV10-3, the J gene TRBJ2-2; 8 bases are a match to TRBD2. Germline lookup yields CDR1 ENHRY and CDR2 SYGVKD. The CDR3 spans 16 residues.

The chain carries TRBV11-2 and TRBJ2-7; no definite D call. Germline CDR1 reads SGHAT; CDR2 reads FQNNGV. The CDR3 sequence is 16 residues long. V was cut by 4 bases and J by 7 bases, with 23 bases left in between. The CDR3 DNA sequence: TGTGCCAGCAGCTCTACCCAGCCTACGAAGACCTCAGAGCAGTACTTC. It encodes CASSSTQPTKTSEQYF. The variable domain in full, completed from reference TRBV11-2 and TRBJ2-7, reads EAGVAQSPRYKIIEKRQSVAFWCNPISGHATLYWYQQILGQGPKLLIQFQNNGVVDDSQLPKDRFSAERLKGVDSTLKIQPAKLEDSAVYLCASSSTQPTKTSEQYFGPGTRLTVT.

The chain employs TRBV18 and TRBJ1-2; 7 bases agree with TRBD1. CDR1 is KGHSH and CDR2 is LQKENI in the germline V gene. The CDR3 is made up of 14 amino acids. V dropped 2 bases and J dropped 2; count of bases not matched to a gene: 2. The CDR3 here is CASSPVGQNYGYTF. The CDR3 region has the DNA TGTGCCAGCTCACCAGTGGGACAGAACTATGGCTACACCTTC.

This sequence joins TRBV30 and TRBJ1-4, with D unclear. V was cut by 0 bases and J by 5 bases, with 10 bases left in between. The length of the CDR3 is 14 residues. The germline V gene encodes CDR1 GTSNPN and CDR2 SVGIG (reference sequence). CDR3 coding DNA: TGTGCCTGGAGTGTACGGCTCCCCAATGAAAAACTGTTTTTT. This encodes CAWSVRLPNEKLFF.

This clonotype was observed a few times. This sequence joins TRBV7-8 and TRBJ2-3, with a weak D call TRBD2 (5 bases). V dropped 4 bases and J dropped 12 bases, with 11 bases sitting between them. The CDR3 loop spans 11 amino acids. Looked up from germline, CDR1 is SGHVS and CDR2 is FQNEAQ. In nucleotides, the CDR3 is TGTGCCAGCAGCTCTAGCCGACATCAGTATTTT. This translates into CASSSSRHQYF.